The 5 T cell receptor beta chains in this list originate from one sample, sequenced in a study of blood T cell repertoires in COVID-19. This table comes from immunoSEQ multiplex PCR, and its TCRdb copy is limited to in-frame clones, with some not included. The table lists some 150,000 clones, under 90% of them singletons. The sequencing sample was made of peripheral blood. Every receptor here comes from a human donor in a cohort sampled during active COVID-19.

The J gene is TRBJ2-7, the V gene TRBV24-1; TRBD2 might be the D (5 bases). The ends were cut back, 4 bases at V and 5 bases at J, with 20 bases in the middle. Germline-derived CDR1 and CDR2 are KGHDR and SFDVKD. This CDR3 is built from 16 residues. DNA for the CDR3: TGTGCCACCAGTGAGCAACGATCCGGGGTCTACGACGAGCAGTACGTC. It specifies CATSEQRSGVYDEQYV.

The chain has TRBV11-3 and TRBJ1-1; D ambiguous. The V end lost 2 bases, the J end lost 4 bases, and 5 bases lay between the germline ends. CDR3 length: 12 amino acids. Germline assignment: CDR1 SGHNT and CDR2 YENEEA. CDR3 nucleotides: TGTGCCAGCAGCTTATTGAGCACTGAAGCTTTCTTT. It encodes CASSLLSTEAFF.

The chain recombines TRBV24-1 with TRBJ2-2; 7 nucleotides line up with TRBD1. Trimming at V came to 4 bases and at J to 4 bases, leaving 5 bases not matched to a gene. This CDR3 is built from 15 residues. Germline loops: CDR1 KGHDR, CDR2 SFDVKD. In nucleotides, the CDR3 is TGTGCCACCAGTGACGCCGGGACAGCCACCGGGGAGCTGTTTTTT. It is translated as CATSDAGTATGELFF.

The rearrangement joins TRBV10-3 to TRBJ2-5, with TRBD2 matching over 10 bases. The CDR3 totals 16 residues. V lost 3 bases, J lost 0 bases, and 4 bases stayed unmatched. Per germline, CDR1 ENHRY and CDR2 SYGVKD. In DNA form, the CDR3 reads TGTGCCATCAGTGAATTAGCGGGGGGATACCAAGAGACCCAGTACTTC. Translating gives CAISELAGGYQETQYF.

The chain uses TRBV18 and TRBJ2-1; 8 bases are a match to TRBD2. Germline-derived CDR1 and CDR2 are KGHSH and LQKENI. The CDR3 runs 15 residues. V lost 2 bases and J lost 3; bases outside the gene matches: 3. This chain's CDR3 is CASSPAAGGYNEQFF. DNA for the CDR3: TGTGCCAGCTCACCAGCGGCGGGGGGCTACAATGAGCAGTTCTTC.